Listed below are T cell receptor beta chains from one sample, sequenced in a study of PD-L1 blockade in urothelial cancer. TCRdb's table, derived via immunoSEQ multiplex PCR, lists solely in-frame clones and lacks some. This sample has some 51,000 clones; 70% to 90% occur once, and the top ten carry roughly 17%. The material sequenced was PBMCs, taken around atezolizumab (anti-PD-L1) treatment. The origin of the receptors is a man between 60 and 75 years old with urothelial cancer. Each CDR3 is given with its conserved first and last residue. A D gene is named only where the DNA matches it firmly. For some rows the clone size is stated as once, few or many, or as a class when expanded; others skip it.

-	TRBV18	TRBJ1-1	-	TGTGCCAGCTCACCACGCGATAAGAACACTGAAGCTTTCTTT	CASSPRDKNTEAFF
TRBD1	TRBV5-1	TRBJ1-2	-	TGCGCCAGCAGCTTGCGGGCTGACAGGGCCTATGGCTACACCTTC	CASSLRADRAYGYTF
-	TRBV6-6	TRBJ1-6	-	TGTGCCAGCACCTACAGGGTAAATAATTCACCCCTCCACTTT	CASTYRVNNSPLHF
TRBD1	TRBV4-1	TRBJ2-7	-	TGCGCCAGCAGCCCCCCGACAGGGGTCCGGGAGCAGTACTTC	CASSPPTGVREQYF
-	TRBV6-6	TRBJ2-1	-	TGTGCCAGCAGTTACTCGGCCCTAGAATTTTTCAATGAGCAGTTCTTC	CASSYSALEFFNEQFF
TRBD1	TRBV13	TRBJ1-2	-	TGTGCCAGCAGCTTAGCCGGGACAGGGGGGACTAACTATGGCTACACCTTC	CASSLAGTGGTNYGYTF
-	TRBV10-3	TRBJ2-5	few	TGTGCCATCAGTGAGCGTCTTGTAGCGAGACAAGAGACCCAGTACTTC	CAISERLVARQETQYF
TRBD2	TRBV5-6	TRBJ2-5	-	TGTGCCAGCAGCGGCGAGGGAGGGAGAGAGACCCAGTACTTC	CASSGEGGRETQYF
-	TRBV25-1	TRBJ2-5	-	TGTGCCAGCAGTCTGGGGACTCTTCAAGAGACCCAGTACTTC	CASSLGTLQETQYF
TRBD2	TRBV7-3	TRBJ2-3	-	TGTGCCAGCAGCCGCCACTTCTTAGCGGGGGGTCGATATACGCAGTATTTT	CASSRHFLAGGRYTQYF
TRBD1	TRBV12-5	TRBJ1-2	-	TGTGCTAGTGGTTTGGCCCGGGACAGGGCGTCGACCTATGGCTACACCTTC	CASGLARDRASTYGYTF
-	TRBV18	TRBJ1-1	-	TGTGCCAGCTCACGCCTAGGGAACACTGAAGCTTTCTTT	CASSRLGNTEAFF
-	TRBV18	TRBJ1-1	-	TGTGCCAGCTCAGTACAGTCTTTGAACACTGAAGCTTTCTTT	CASSVQSLNTEAFF
TRBD1	TRBV7-3	TRBJ1-2	-	TGTGCCAGCAGCCCGCGGACAGGAAACTATGGCTACACCTTC	CASSPRTGNYGYTF
-	TRBV6-6	TRBJ2-7	-	TGTGCCAGCAGTTACAACAGAAACGAGCAGTACTTC	CASSYNRNEQYF
-	TRBV27	TRBJ1-6	-	TGTGCCAGCAGTTTTCGGGGGTCACCCCTCCACTTT	CASSFRGSPLHF
TRBD2	TRBV28	TRBJ2-2	-	TGTGCCAGCAGTCGGGACTACCTCACACGAACCGGGGAGCTGTTTTTT	CASSRDYLTRTGELFF
TRBD1	TRBV2	TRBJ1-1	-	TGTGCCAGCAGGACCCGACAGGGGGGCACTGAAGCTTTCTTT	CASRTRQGGTEAFF
TRBD1	TRBV6-4	TRBJ2-7	-	TGTGCCATCAGTGAGTCCCAGGACAGGGGGCACGAGCAGTACTTC	CAISESQDRGHEQYF
-	TRBV20-1	TRBJ2-5	-	TGCAGTGCTATGCGTGAGACCCAGTACTTC	CSAMRETQYF
-	TRBV9	TRBJ2-1	-	TGTGCCAGCAGCGTAGGGCGGGGGCCAACCTACAATGAGCAGTTCTTC	CASSVGRGPTYNEQFF
-	TRBV2	TRBJ2-1	-	TGTGCCAGCAGTCCGCTAGCGAGCGACTCCTACAATGAGCAGTTCTTC	CASSPLASDSYNEQFF
-	TRBV7-3	TRBJ2-2	-	TGTGCCAGCAGCTTGAATAGTAACACCGGGGAGCTGTTTTTT	CASSLNSNTGELFF
TRBD1	TRBV9	TRBJ2-7	-	TGTGCCAGCAGCACCGGACAGGGGACCTACGAGCAGTACTTC	CASSTGQGTYEQYF
-	TRBV7-6	TRBJ1-4	-	TGTGCCAGCAGCTTAGAGACAGCAAGTGCAACTAATGAAAAACTGTTTTTT	CASSLETASATNEKLFF
-	TRBV30	TRBJ1-2	-	TGTGCCTCCTCCCGCGAAGCTAACTATGGCTACACCTTC	CASSREANYGYTF
TRBD1	TRBV7-6	TRBJ1-1	-	TGTGCCAGCAGCCCGAAGGACCGTACAGGGGTGGCTTTCTTT	CASSPKDRTGVAFF
TRBD1	TRBV7-3	TRBJ2-7	-	TGTGCCAGCAGCGAGCTCGGACAGGGGTGGTACGAGCAGTACTTC	CASSELGQGWYEQYF
-	TRBV7-8	TRBJ2-3	-	TGTGCCAGCAGTCCTTTTGGCGGAGACGGCACAGATACGCAGTATTTT	CASSPFGGDGTDTQYF
TRBD2	TRBV30	TRBJ2-3	-	TGTGCCTGGAGTGTCGGGGGGATCACAGATACGCAGTATTTT	CAWSVGGITDTQYF
-	TRBV11-2	TRBJ2-5	-	TGTGCCAGCAGCGACCTGACAGGGAGGAGAGAGACCCAGTACTTC	CASSDLTGRRETQYF
TRBD1	TRBV10-2	TRBJ1-2	-	TGCGCCAGCAGCCCTGGACAGGGGGGCGGCTACACCTTC	CASSPGQGGGYTF
TRBD1	TRBV10-3	TRBJ1-5	-	TGTGCCATCAGTGACTTTGGGACAGCAAATCAGCCCCAGCATTTT	CAISDFGTANQPQHF
TRBD2	TRBV7-6	TRBJ2-5	-	TGTGCCAGCAGCCGGATGGGACTAGCGGGGCAAGAGACCCAGTACTTC	CASSRMGLAGQETQYF
TRBD1	TRBV7-8	TRBJ2-2	-	TGTGCCAGCAGACCCAGGGGGCCAAAGCTGTTTTTT	CASRPRGPKLFF
-	TRBV11-2	TRBJ1-5	few	TGTGCCAGCAGCTTGGAGGAGGGCAATCAGCCCCAGCATTTT	CASSLEEGNQPQHF
TRBD1	TRBV10-3	TRBJ1-2	-	TGTGCCACTTGGACAGGAGATGGCTACACCTTC	CATWTGDGYTF
-	TRBV6-1	TRBJ1-1	few	TGTGCCAGCAGTGGCACCCGAGGGAACCCTGAAGCTTTCTTT	CASSGTRGNPEAFF
-	TRBV15	TRBJ1-1	-	TGTGCCACCAGCAGAGACTTACAGGCCCCTGAAGCTTTCTTT	CATSRDLQAPEAFF
-	TRBV9	TRBJ1-1	-	TGTGCCAGCAGCGTAGGGTCACTGCGCACTGAAGCTTTCTTT	CASSVGSLRTEAFF
-	TRBV7-8	TRBJ1-2	-	TGTGCCAGCAGCCCCCGGCAGGGCAGAAGCTATGGCTACACCTTC	CASSPRQGRSYGYTF
-	TRBV6-6	TRBJ1-2	-	TGTGCCAGCAGTTCAGGACAGTACTATGGCTACACCTTC	CASSSGQYYGYTF
TRBD1	TRBV9	TRBJ2-7	few	TGTGCCAGCAGCGTAGCGGGACAGGGGAGCCACGAGCAGTACTTC	CASSVAGQGSHEQYF